These 5 T cell receptor beta chains share one sample of origin, sequenced in a study of shared clonotypes between healthy human individuals. Measured with immunoSEQ multiplex PCR; TCRdb has only the in-frame clones, and not every one. The sample contains about 1 million clones, roughly 70% of which appear only once. Sequenced input: memory CD4+ T cells sorted from blood. The subset denotes: CD45RA-negative fraction. The receptors derive from a man younger than 30 in good health.

The rearrangement joins TRBV11-2 to TRBJ2-6; 7 bases align to TRBD1. V shed 5 bases and J 0 bases; nucleotides not matched to a gene: 10. The CDR3 has 18 amino acids. Germline V gives CDR1 SGHAT, CDR2 FQNNGV. CDR3 amino acids: CASSINRGTLSGANVLTF. The DNA for the CDR3 is TGTGCCAGCAGCATCAACAGGGGTACCCTCTCTGGGGCCAACGTCCTGACTTTC.

This rearrangement joins TRBV5-4 to TRBJ1-1; D perhaps matches TRBD1 (5 bases). CDR1 and CDR2 from the germline V gene are SGHNT and YYREEE (reference sequence). The CDR3 sequence is 16 residues long. Trimming shortened V by 0 bases and J by 1 base, and 13 bases separated the two germline ends. CDR3 protein: CASSLDPPGTNTEAFF. In DNA form, the CDR3 reads TGTGCCAGCAGCTTGGATCCTCCAGGGACGAACACTGAAGCTTTCTTT.

This clone was seen just once. The rearrangement uses TRBV19 and TRBJ2-1; D ambiguous. With 4 bases removed from V and 10 bases from J, the gap between germline ends came to 11 bases. This CDR3 has 12 residues. In germline, CDR1 is LNHDA, CDR2 SQIVND (reference sequence). The CDR3 loop is CASSTLGAEQFF. The CDR3 DNA is TGTGCCAGTAGTACCCTAGGAGCAGAGCAGTTCTTC. The variable domain in full, with the rest retrieved from reference TRBV19 and TRBJ2-1, is DGGITQSPKYLFRKEGQNVTLSCEQNLNHDAMYWYRQDPGQGLRLIYYSQIVNDFQKGDIAEGYSVSREKKESFPLTVTSAQKNPTAFYLCASSTLGAEQFFGPGTRLTVL.

This clone was recorded a few times. The chain links TRBV9 to TRBJ2-6; 8 positions match TRBD1. The junction had 6 bases not matched to a gene; V was cut back by 4 bases and J by 0 bases. The CDR3 runs 17 residues. CDR1 is SGDLS and CDR2 is YYNGEE in the germline V gene. Here the CDR3 reads CASSLGQGYSGANVLTF. CDR3 nucleotide sequence: TGTGCCAGCAGCCTTGGACAGGGCTACTCTGGGGCCAACGTCCTGACTTTC.

The genes are TRBV15 and TRBJ2-5; D remains unclear. The end of the DNA aligns better with TRBJ2-7, so the J call may be wrong. This CDR3 region has 14 residues. Germline V gene sequence: CDR1 LNHNV, CDR2 YYDKDF (reference sequence). In DNA, the CDR3 is TGTGCCACCAGCAGAGAGGGGAATGACGACGAGCAGTACTTC. It yields the protein CATSREGNDDEQYF.